This T cell receptor (beta chain) appears in the sequencing data of a study of blood T cell repertoires in COVID-19. The repertoire was sequenced with immunoSEQ multiplex PCR; TCRdb's copy has only in-frame clones and lacks some. In the table there are around 110,000 clones, roughly 83% of which are singletons. From germline, CDR1 is SGHTA and CDR2 FQGTGA. CDR3 size: 14 residues. V dropped 5 bases and J dropped 3 bases, with 13 bases sitting between them. The chain links TRBV7-3 to TRBJ1-2; D is undetermined. Material: peripheral blood. The source is a man aged 25 to 40 with acute or convalescent COVID-19. The DNA of the CDR3 is TGTGCCAGCAGCCCCCTCGGAGATGACTATGGCTACACCTTC. Protein product: CASSPLGDDYGYTF.